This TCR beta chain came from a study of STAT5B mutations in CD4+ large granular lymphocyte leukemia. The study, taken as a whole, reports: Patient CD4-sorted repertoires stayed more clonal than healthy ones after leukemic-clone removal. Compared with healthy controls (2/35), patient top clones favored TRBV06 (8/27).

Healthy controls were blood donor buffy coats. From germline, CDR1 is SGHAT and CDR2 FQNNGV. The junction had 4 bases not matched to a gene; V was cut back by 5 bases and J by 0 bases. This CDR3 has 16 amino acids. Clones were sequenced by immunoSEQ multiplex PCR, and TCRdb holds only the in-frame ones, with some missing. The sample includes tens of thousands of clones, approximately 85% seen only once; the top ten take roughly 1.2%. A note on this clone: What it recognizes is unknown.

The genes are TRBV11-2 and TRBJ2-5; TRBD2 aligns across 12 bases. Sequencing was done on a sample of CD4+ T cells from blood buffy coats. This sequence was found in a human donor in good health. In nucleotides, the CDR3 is TGTGCCAGCAGCGCAGGACTAGCGGGGTACCAAGAGACCCAGTACTTC. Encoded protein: CASSAGLAGYQETQYF.